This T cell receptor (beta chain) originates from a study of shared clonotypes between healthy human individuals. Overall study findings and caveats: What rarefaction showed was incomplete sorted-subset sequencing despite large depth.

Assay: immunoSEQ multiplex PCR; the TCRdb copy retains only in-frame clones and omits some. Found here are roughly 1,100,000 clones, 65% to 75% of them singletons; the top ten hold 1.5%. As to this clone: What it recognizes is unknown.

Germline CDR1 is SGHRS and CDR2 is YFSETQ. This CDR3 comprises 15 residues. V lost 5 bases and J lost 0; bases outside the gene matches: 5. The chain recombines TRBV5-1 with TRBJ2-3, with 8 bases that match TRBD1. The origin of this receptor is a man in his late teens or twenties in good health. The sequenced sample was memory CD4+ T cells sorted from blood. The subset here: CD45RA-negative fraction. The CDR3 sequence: CASRLTGVSTDTQYF. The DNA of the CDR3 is TGCGCCAGCAGGCTGACAGGGGTTAGCACAGATACGCAGTATTTT.